What follows are 6 T cell receptor beta chains derived from one specimen sequenced in a study of CD8+ T cells in alopecia areata (dated 2018 in TCRdb). The library was built by means of the immunoSEQ multiplex PCR assay. RNA was extracted from all samples and reverse transcribed into cDNA as template for TCR sequencing. The table was pulled from immuneACCESS by TCRdb, which kept in-frame rearrangements only. Such tables lose some clones; where checked, under half of the loss comes from unresolved V genes, and the rest has no known cause. This sample gives tens of thousands of clones in total; approximately 60% of them show up just once. Roughly 15% of the sample rests with the top ten. In light of the paper, this sample's time point label describes: baseline before oral tofacitinib. Sequenced here: CD8+ T cells sorted from blood, sampled at week 0. These receptors were obtained from a human donor with alopecia areata.

The genes are TRBV27 and TRBJ2-3; TRBD1 might be the D (6 bases). Trimming removed 5 bases from V and 3 bases from J, with 12 bases in between. There are 14 residues in the CDR3. Germline loops: CDR1 MNHEY, CDR2 SMNVEV (reference sequence). In DNA, the CDR3 is TGTGCCAGCAGTCCAATTACAGGGACAGATACGCAGTATTTT. Residues: CASSPITGTDTQYF.

The V and J genes are TRBV30 and TRBJ2-2; TRBD1 is a possible D gene (5 bases). Trimming took off 7 bases at V and 1 base at J, with 10 bases between the two ends. Germline V gene sequence: CDR1 GTSNPN, CDR2 SVGIG (reference sequence). This CDR3 has 13 residues. In DNA, the CDR3 is TGTGCCTTTGACAGTTTGAACACCGGGGAGCTGTTTTTT. This codes for CAFDSLNTGELFF.

This clone was detected many times. This rearrangement joins TRBV19 to TRBJ2-1; 10 bases are shared with TRBD1. The CDR3 has 16 residues. With V trimmed by 2 bases and J by 4 bases, 5 bases remained unmatched. Germline V gene sequence: CDR1 LNHDA, CDR2 SQIVND (reference sequence). DNA of the CDR3: TGTGCCAGTAGTATATGGGACAGGGGTCTGTACAATGAGCAGTTCTTC. Protein sequence: CASSIWDRGLYNEQFF.

The V and J genes are TRBV5-4 and TRBJ2-3, with 10 bases aligning to TRBD2. Per germline, CDR1 SGHNT and CDR2 YYREEE (reference sequence). This CDR3 region has 18 residues. V lost 4 bases to trimming and J lost 1 base; unmatched junction nucleotides: 12. This CDR3 is CASSPWASGGLGTDTQYF. The CDR3 DNA sequence: TGTGCCAGCAGCCCCTGGGCTAGCGGGGGACTCGGCACAGATACGCAGTATTTT. The variable domain in full, with the rest retrieved from reference TRBV5-4 and TRBJ2-3, is ETGVTQSPTHLIKTRGQQVTLRCSSQSGHNTVSWYQQALGQGPQFIFQYYREEENGRGNFPPRFSGLQFPNYSSELNVNALELDDSALYLCASSPWASGGLGTDTQYFGPGTRLTVL.

This clone was seen a few times. The chain recombines TRBV7-9 with TRBJ2-3; TRBD1 aligns across 7 bases. The V segment lost 0 bases and the J segment 4 bases; nucleotides outside the gene matches: 4. Germline values: CDR1 SEHNR, CDR2 FQNEAQ (reference sequence). The CDR3 runs 15 residues. This CDR3 reads CASSLARQGADTQYF. CDR3 in DNA: TGTGCCAGCAGCTTAGCGCGCCAGGGGGCAGATACGCAGTATTTT.

The V gene is TRBV4-1, the J gene TRBJ2-2, with D uncertain. This CDR3 is 13 amino acids long. Germline lookup yields CDR1 MGHRA and CDR2 YSYEKL. Trimming removed 1 base at V and 8 bases at J, with 8 bases between. The CDR3 is CASSQVEPGELFF. The DNA for the CDR3 is TGCGCCAGCAGCCAAGTCGAGCCTGGGGAGCTGTTTTTT.